These T cell receptor beta chains were read from a single sample in a study of cytomegalovirus exposure and HLA in healthy donors. Profiling relied on immunoSEQ multiplex PCR, and the TCRdb table lists in-frame clones only, not all of them. The sample consists of 85,000 to 120,000 clones, roughly four fifths of them appearing once. The sequencing sample was made of PBMCs. These receptor sequences come from a woman aged 45 to 65 in good health and CMV-seropositive. Both conserved end residues are part of each CDR3. A D gene is named only where the DNA matches it firmly. Not every row has a clone size; where given, it reads once, few, many or a size class.

size | J | D | V | DNA | CDR3
. | TRBJ1-4 | . | TRBV28 | TGTGCCAGCAGTCCCTCCCACCTAAAATCACTGTTTTTT | CASSPSHLKSLFF
. | TRBJ1-2 | . | TRBV7-2 | TGTGCCAGCAGCGTAGACAGCCTTAACTATGGCTACACCTTC | CASSVDSLNYGYTF
once | TRBJ1-1 | . | TRBV28 | TGTGCCAGCTACGACAGTATGAACACTGAAGCTTTCTTT | CASYDSMNTEAFF
. | TRBJ1-1 | . | TRBV7-9 | TGTGCCAGCAGCTTCCTACAGGCGAGCACTGAAGCTTTCTTT | CASSFLQASTEAFF
. | TRBJ1-2 | TRBD1 | TRBV2 | TGTGCCAGCAGCCAACCTTCCGGGACAGGGGCCGTTGGCTACACCTTC | CASSQPSGTGAVGYTF
. | TRBJ1-4 | . | TRBV19 | TGTGCCAGCGCCTTGAGTCGGGTTGAAAAACTGTTTTTT | CASALSRVEKLFF
. | TRBJ2-7 | . | TRBV7-6 | TGTGCCAGCAGCTTAGCGAGCGGTAACTCCTACGAGCAGTACTTC | CASSLASGNSYEQYF
. | TRBJ2-7 | . | TRBV29-1 | TGCAGCGTTGAACTCTCCGGGACTGGGAATTCCTACGAGCAGTACTTC | CSVELSGTGNSYEQYF
. | TRBJ2-3 | . | TRBV7-2 | TGTGCCAGCAGCTTAGGGGGACTGAGCACAGATACGCAGTATTTT | CASSLGGLSTDTQYF
. | TRBJ2-5 | . | TRBV19 | TGTGCCAGTAGTATATACGGGGACTTCTACCAAGAGACCCAGTACTTC | CASSIYGDFYQETQYF
. | TRBJ2-7 | . | TRBV9 | TGTGCCAGCAGCGTAGGGGCCGTCTCCTACGAGCAGTACTTC | CASSVGAVSYEQYF
. | TRBJ1-5 | . | TRBV6-1 | TGTGCCAGCAGTGAGAGGTACAGGTCGGGGGGCAATCAGCCCCAGCATTTT | CASSERYRSGGNQPQHF
once | TRBJ2-7 | . | TRBV5-1 | TGCGCCAGCAGCTTGGTCGGGTCTTCCTACGAGCAGTACTTC | CASSLVGSSYEQYF
once | TRBJ2-5 | TRBD2 | TRBV7-9 | TGTGCCAGCAGCCCAATGGGACTAGCGGGGGAAGAGACCCAGTACTTC | CASSPMGLAGEETQYF
. | TRBJ2-1 | . | TRBV9 | TGTGCCAGCAGCGTAGAGCTAGCTCATCATGAGCAGTTCTTC | CASSVELAHHEQFF
. | TRBJ1-1 | TRBD1 | TRBV2 | TGTGCCCGAATATCTTTAGAGGACAGGGCCGAGGGTGCTTTCTTT | CARISLEDRAEGAFF
. | TRBJ2-2 | . | TRBV6-1 | TGTGCCAGCAGTGAAGGAAGTTGGGGGGTTGGCACCGGGGAGCTGTTTTTT | CASSEGSWGVGTGELFF
. | TRBJ1-6 | . | TRBV30 | TGTGCCTGGAGTCTAACGCGGTCTAATTCACCCCTCCACTTT | CAWSLTRSNSPLHF
. | TRBJ1-2 | . | TRBV28 | TGTGCCAGCAGACTAACTACAGGGTACTATGGCTACACCTTC | CASRLTTGYYGYTF
. | TRBJ2-7 | . | TRBV7-2 | TGTGCCAGCAGTTCCAGACAGAGCTCCTACGAGCAGTACTTC | CASSSRQSSYEQYF
. | TRBJ1-5 | TRBD1 | TRBV27 | TGTGCCAGCAGTCCGGAGACAGGGTGGTCGTTGCAGCCCCAGCATTTT | CASSPETGWSLQPQHF
. | TRBJ2-5 | . | TRBV5-1 | TGCGCCAGCAGCTTCGGCAGGGCAGTGGAGACCCAGTACTTC | CASSFGRAVETQYF
. | TRBJ2-7 | TRBD2 | TRBV27 | TGTGCCAGCAGGGGACTAGCGGGTGCCTACGAGCAGTACTTC | CASRGLAGAYEQYF
once | TRBJ2-7 | TRBD1 | TRBV2 | TGTGCCAGCAGTACCGGGACAGAGGGCTACGAGCAGTACTTC | CASSTGTEGYEQYF
. | TRBJ2-7 | . | TRBV4-3 | TGCGCCAGCAGCCAACTACAGGGTTCCATGTACTTC | CASSQLQGSMYF
. | TRBJ1-5 | . | TRBV7-9 | TGTTCCAGCAGCCCGTCCCTCCGAGATCAGCCCCAGCATTTT | CSSSPSLRDQPQHF
once | TRBJ2-5 | . | TRBV6-6 | TGTGCCAGCAGCCATAGACAGATACAAGAGACCCAGTACTTC | CASSHRQIQETQYF
. | TRBJ2-5 | TRBD1 | TRBV6-1 | TGTGCCAGCGGATTTGGGACAGGGGGACCGGAGACCCAGTACTTC | CASGFGTGGPETQYF
. | TRBJ2-5 | . | TRBV28 | TGTGCCAGCACCATGCAGATGGTAGAGACCCAGTACTTC | CASTMQMVETQYF
few | TRBJ2-1 | TRBD2 | TRBV9 | TGTGCCAGCAGCCCCCGCCACTCAGCGGGGGGGAGCAAGAACAATGAGCAGTTCTTC | CASSPRHSAGGSKNNEQFF
. | TRBJ2-5 | TRBD1 | TRBV10-3 | TGTGCCATCAGTGCCGGACAGGGATCAGAGACCCAGTACTTC | CAISAGQGSETQYF
. | TRBJ2-2 | TRBD2 | TRBV11-1 | TGTGCCAGCAGCCGGGGGGGCGCCACCGGGGAGCTGTTTTTT | CASSRGGATGELFF
. | TRBJ1-3 | . | TRBV5-1 | TGCGCCAGCACCAATTCGGGTGGGGCCGAGAGCTCTGGAAACACCATATATTTT | CASTNSGGAESSGNTIYF
. | TRBJ1-5 | . | TRBV30 | TGTGCCTGGAGTGTGGGGCAGGGTAAAGATCAGCCCCAGCATTTT | CAWSVGQGKDQPQHF
. | TRBJ1-5 | TRBD1 | TRBV5-5 | TGTGCCAGCAGCTTGGAGGGGGCTAGCAATCAGCCCCAGCATTTT | CASSLEGASNQPQHF
. | TRBJ1-4 | . | TRBV5-1 | TGCGCCAGCAGTGCGGCGGGGTGGGATGAAAAACTGTTTTTT | CASSAAGWDEKLFF
few | TRBJ2-7 | TRBD2 | TRBV7-9 | TGTGCCAGCAGGTCTAGCGGGGGATCCTACGAGCAGTACTTC | CASRSSGGSYEQYF
. | TRBJ1-2 | TRBD1 | TRBV28 | TGTGCCAGCAGTTTATTTGAACAGGGGGGGAGAGGCTACACCTTC | CASSLFEQGGRGYTF
. | TRBJ1-3 | . | TRBV4-2 | TGTGCCAGCAGCCAAGTTTTGAGATCCTCTGGAAACACCATATATTTT | CASSQVLRSSGNTIYF
. | TRBJ2-1 | TRBD2 | TRBV16 | TGTGCCAGCAGCCAACTAGCGGGGCTTGAGCAGTTCTTC | CASSQLAGLEQFF
. | TRBJ2-3 | TRBD2 | TRBV7-6 | TGTGCCAGCAGCCTTAGCCGAGCGGGGAACGCAGATACGCAGTATTTT | CASSLSRAGNADTQYF
few | TRBJ2-3 | . | TRBV5-1 | TGCGCCAGCAGCTATTCGGGATGGGGCACAGATACGCAGTATTTT | CASSYSGWGTDTQYF
. | TRBJ2-1 | . | TRBV4-2 | TGTGCCAGCAGCCAAGGAGGTAGTGTCAATGAGCAGTTCTTC | CASSQGGSVNEQFF
. | TRBJ2-3 | TRBD1 | TRBV4-1 | TGCGCCAGCAGCCAAGCTAGAGCGCAGGGGGGCACAGATACGCAGTATTTT | CASSQARAQGGTDTQYF
. | TRBJ1-6 | . | TRBV7-9 | TGTGCCAGCAGCTTAGGCGAGGGGGTGAATTCACCCCTCCACTTT | CASSLGEGVNSPLHF
. | TRBJ1-1 | TRBD1 | TRBV7-9 | TGTTCCAGCAGCTTCCAGACAGGGTTGACTGAAGCTTTCTTT | CSSSFQTGLTEAFF
. | TRBJ1-4 | . | TRBV7-8 | TGTGCCAGCAGCTCTCCCAGGGAAAAACTGTTTTTT | CASSSPREKLFF
. | TRBJ1-2 | TRBD1 | TRBV28 | TGTGCCAGCAGTTCGGGACAGTTATATGGCTACACCTTC | CASSSGQLYGYTF
. | TRBJ2-3 | TRBD2 | TRBV7-2 | TGTGCCAGCAGCTTAGCGGTGGCGGGGGGGCCAGTAAGAGATACGCAGTATTTT | CASSLAVAGGPVRDTQYF
. | TRBJ1-1 | . | TRBV16 | TGTGCCAGCAGCCAAGGCGGATACACTGAAGCTTTCTTT | CASSQGGYTEAFF
. | TRBJ1-2 | . | TRBV5-1 | TGCGCCAGCAGCTTGGGGCGGGGGCACTATGGCTACACCTTC | CASSLGRGHYGYTF
. | TRBJ2-3 | TRBD2 | TRBV6-1 | TGTGCCAGCAGTGCAGGGTCGGGGGGGGATACGCAGTATTTT | CASSAGSGGDTQYF
. | TRBJ1-1 | . | TRBV4-1 | TGCGCCAGCAGCCAAGATCGGGGCACTGAAGCTTTCTTT | CASSQDRGTEAFF
. | TRBJ2-1 | . | TRBV6-5 | TGTGCCAGCAGACCACTAGCAGGAAGATACAATGAGCAGTTCTTC | CASRPLAGRYNEQFF
. | TRBJ2-1 | . | TRBV5-1 | TGCGCCACTTCCGGCACAGTTCCATACAATGAGCAGTTCTTC | CATSGTVPYNEQFF
. | TRBJ1-5 | TRBD1 | TRBV19 | TGTGCCAGTACCCAATTTGGGACAGGGGTCGGCAATCAGCCCCAGCATTTT | CASTQFGTGVGNQPQHF
. | TRBJ1-2 | . | TRBV28 | TGTGCCAGCAGTTCCAGTCCTTATGGCTACACCTTC | CASSSSPYGYTF
. | TRBJ2-3 | . | TRBV28 | TGTGCCAGCAGTTCCCTTCGGGGGACCCTGGTATTGACAGATACGCAGTATTTT | CASSSLRGTLVLTDTQYF
few | TRBJ1-6 | . | TRBV30 | TGTGCCTGGAATTCGGGCAGGGTAAAAACCTCGGATTCACCCCTCCACTTT | CAWNSGRVKTSDSPLHF